This T cell receptor (beta chain) was sequenced during a study of beta chain features in type 1 diabetes. Sequenced material consisted of expressed TCRB transcripts (all of the isolated RNA was reverse transcribed). Generated by immunoSEQ multiplex PCR, the TCRdb table keeps only in-frame clones and is missing some. Here the sample spans 330,000 or so clones, about 20% being singletons. Trimming at V came to 3 bases and at J to 6 bases, leaving 6 bases not matched to a gene. The CDR3 is 14 amino acids. CDR1 and CDR2 (germline): GTSNPN, SVGIG (reference sequence). The rearrangement joins TRBV30 to TRBJ1-1, with 11 bases identical to TRBD1. The clonotype was recovered from a woman aged 18-29 years in good health. Sequencing was carried out using naive CD4+ T cells from blood. The CDR3: CAWRDRGQKAEAFF. DNA of the CDR3: TGTGCCTGGAGGGACAGGGGGCAGAAGGCTGAAGCTTTCTTT. The variable domain in full, completed from reference TRBV30 and TRBJ1-1, reads SQTIHQWPATLVQPVGSPLSLECTVEGTSNPNLYWYRQAAGRGLQLLFYSVGIGQISSEVPQNLSASRPQDRQFILSSKKLLLSDSGFYLCAWRDRGQKAEAFFGQGTRLTVV.